This paragraph covers one T cell receptor beta chain sequence. Its antigen remains unknown. Trimming removed 4 bases at V and 7 bases at J, with 14 bases between. The germline CDR1 and CDR2 sequences are LNHDA and SQIVND (reference sequence). CDR3 length equals 13 residues. These data are taken from a study of T cell clonotyping in hematopoietic cell transplantation. Regarding the study as a whole: After transplant, recipient diversity fell while pathologically expanded clonotypes grew through day 180.

Measured with immunoSEQ multiplex PCR; TCRdb has only the in-frame clones, and not every one. This repertoire shows about 76,000 clones, roughly 95% found once; its top ten account for under 2%. The time point was: recipient sample about 28 days before transplant, after cytoreduction. Recipients were bled about 28 days pretransplant and at posttransplant days 30, 100, 180. The sample was peripheral blood mononuclear cells, taken before stem cell transplant. The TCR sequence derives from a woman between 45 and 60 years old with acute myeloid leukemia. Some clones in this sample may be carry-over from other donors' samples. The V and J genes are TRBV19 and TRBJ2-7; maybe TRBD2 (5 bases). The CDR3 loop is CASSKTGSGEQYF. CDR3 in DNA: TGTGCCAGTAGTAAGACGGGATCGGGTGAGCAGTACTTC.